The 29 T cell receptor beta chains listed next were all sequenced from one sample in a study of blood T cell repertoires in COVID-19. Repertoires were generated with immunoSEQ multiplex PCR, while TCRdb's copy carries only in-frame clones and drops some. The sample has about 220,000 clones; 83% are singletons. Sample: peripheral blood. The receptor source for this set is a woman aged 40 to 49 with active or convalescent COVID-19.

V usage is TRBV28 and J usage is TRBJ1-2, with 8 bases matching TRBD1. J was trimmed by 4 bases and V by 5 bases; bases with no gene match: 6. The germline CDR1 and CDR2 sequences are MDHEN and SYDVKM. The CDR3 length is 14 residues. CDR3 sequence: CASSTGGVGYGYTF. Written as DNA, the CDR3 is TGTGCCAGCAGTACAGGGGGGGTTGGCTATGGCTACACCTTC.

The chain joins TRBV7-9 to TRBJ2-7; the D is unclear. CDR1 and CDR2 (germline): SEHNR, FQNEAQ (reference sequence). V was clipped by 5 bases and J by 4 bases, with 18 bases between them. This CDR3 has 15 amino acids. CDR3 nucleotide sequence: TGTGCCAGCAGCCCAGCCGGGTCCCCTATTTACGAGCAGTACTTC. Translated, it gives CASSPAGSPIYEQYF.

The CDR3 coding sequence is TGTGCCAGCAGCGGGCCCCACCTAGCGGGGGATCAAGAGACCCAGTACTTC. This encodes CASSGPHLAGDQETQYF. The chain links TRBV25-1 to TRBJ2-5, with 10 bases fitting TRBD2. This CDR3 has 17 amino acids. CDR1 and CDR2 (germline): MGHDK, SYGVNS. V was clipped by 6 bases and J by 2 bases; unmatched bases: 12.

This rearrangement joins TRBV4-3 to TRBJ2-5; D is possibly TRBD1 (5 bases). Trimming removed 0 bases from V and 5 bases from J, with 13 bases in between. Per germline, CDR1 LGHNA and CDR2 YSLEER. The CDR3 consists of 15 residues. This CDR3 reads CASSQEALGRETQYF. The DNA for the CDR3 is TGCGCCAGCAGCCAAGAAGCCCTGGGGCGGGAGACCCAGTACTTC.

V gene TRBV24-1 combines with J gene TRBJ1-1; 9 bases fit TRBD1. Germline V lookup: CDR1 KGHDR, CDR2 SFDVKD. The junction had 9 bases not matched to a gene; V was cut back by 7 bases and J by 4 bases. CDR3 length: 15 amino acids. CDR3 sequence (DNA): TGTGCCACCAGGGATACAGGGGGCCGGGGCACTGAAGCTTTCTTT. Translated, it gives CATRDTGGRGTEAFF.

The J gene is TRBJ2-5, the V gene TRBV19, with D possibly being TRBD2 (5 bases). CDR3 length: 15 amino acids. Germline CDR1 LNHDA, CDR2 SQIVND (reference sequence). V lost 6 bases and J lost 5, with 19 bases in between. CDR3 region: CASRLSGRIGETQYF. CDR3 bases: TGTGCCAGTAGACTGAGCGGAAGGATTGGGGAGACCCAGTACTTC.

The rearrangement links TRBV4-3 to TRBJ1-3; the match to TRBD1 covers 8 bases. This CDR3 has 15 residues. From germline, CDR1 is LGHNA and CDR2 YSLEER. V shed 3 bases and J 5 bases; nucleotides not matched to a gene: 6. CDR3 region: CASSQTRTGRNTIYF. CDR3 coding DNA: TGCGCCAGCAGCCAGACCCGGACAGGGAGAAACACCATATATTTT.

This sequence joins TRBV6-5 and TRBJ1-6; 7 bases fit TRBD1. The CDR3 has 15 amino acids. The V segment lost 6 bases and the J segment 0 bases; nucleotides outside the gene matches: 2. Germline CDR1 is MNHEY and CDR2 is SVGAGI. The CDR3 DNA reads TGTGCCAGCAGACAGGGGAGCTCCTATAATTCACCCCTCCACTTT. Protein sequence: CASRQGSSYNSPLHF.

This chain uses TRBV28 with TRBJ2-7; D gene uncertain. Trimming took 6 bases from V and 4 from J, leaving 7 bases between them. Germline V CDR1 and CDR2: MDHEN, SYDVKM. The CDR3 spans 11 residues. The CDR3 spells CASRFSYEQYF. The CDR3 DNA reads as TGTGCCAGCAGATTCAGTTACGAGCAGTACTTC.

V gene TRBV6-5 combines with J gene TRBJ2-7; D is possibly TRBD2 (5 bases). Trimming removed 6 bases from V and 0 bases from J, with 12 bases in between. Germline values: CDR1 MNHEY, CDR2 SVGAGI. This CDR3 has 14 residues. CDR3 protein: CASSRAESSYEQYF. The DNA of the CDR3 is TGTGCCAGCAGCCGAGCGGAAAGCTCCTACGAGCAGTACTTC.

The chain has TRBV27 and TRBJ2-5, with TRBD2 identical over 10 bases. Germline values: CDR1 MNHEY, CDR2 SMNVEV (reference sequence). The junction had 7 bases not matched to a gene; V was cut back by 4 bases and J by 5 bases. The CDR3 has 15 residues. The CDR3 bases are TGTGCCAGCAGTTCGCCTAGCGGGAGTGGGGAGACCCAGTACTTC. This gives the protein CASSSPSGSGETQYF.

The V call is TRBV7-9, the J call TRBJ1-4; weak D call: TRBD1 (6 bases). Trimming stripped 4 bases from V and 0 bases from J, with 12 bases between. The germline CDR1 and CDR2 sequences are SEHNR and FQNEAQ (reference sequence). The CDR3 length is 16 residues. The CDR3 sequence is CASSYAHRATNEKLFF. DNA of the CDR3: TGTGCCAGCAGCTATGCTCACAGGGCAACTAATGAAAAACTGTTTTTT.

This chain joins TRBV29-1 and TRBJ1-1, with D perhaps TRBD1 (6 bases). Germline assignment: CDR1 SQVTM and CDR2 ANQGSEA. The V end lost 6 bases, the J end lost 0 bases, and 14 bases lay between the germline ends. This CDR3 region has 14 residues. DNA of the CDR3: TGCAGCGTCGTAAAGACAGGTTTGAACACTGAAGCTTTCTTT. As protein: CSVVKTGLNTEAFF.

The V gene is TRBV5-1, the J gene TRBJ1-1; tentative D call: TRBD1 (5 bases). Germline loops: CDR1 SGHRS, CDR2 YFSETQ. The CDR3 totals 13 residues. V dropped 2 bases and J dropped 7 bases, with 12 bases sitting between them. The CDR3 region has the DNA TGCGCCAGCAGCTTCGACAGAGATTTTGAAGCTTTCTTT. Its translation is CASSFDRDFEAFF.

CDR3: CASSYRGTGRMNTEAFF. In DNA, the CDR3 is TGTGCCAGCAGTTACCGGGGGACGGGACGAATGAACACTGAAGCTTTCTTT. The chain links TRBV6-2 or TRBV6-3 to TRBJ1-1, with D perhaps matching TRBD1 (5 bases). Trimming pared 2 bases from V and 0 bases from J, leaving 16 bases between. Germline CDR1 MNHEY, CDR2 SVGEGT. The CDR3 loop spans 17 amino acids.

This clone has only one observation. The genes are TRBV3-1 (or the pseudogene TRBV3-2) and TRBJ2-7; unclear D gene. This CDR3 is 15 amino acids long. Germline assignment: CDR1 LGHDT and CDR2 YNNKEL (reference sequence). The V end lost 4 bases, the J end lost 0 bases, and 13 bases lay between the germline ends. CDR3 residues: CASSRPQAGSYEQYF. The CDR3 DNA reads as TGTGCCAGCAGCCGGCCCCAGGCCGGCTCCTACGAGCAGTACTTC.

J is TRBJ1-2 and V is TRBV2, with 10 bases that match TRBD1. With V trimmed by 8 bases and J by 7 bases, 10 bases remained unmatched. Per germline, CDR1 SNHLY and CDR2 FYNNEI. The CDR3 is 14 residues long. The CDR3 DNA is TGTGCCAGCCAACTATTTGGACAGGGGGTTGGCTACACCTTC. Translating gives CASQLFGQGVGYTF.

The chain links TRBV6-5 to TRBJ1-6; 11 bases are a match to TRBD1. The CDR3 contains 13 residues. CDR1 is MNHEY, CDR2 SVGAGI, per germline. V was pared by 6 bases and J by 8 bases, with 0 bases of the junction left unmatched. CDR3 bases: TGTGCCAGCAGGGGACAGGGGGATTCACCCCTCCACTTT. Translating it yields CASRGQGDSPLHF.

In DNA form, the CDR3 reads TGCGCCAGCACTCGACGGGGAGACTCGGCTGAAGCTTTCTTT. It is translated as CASTRRGDSAEAFF. The chain recombines TRBV5-1 with TRBJ1-1; no firm D call. The CDR3 has 14 residues. The V end lost 6 bases, the J end lost 6 bases, and 18 bases lay between the germline ends. Per germline, CDR1 SGHRS and CDR2 YFSETQ.

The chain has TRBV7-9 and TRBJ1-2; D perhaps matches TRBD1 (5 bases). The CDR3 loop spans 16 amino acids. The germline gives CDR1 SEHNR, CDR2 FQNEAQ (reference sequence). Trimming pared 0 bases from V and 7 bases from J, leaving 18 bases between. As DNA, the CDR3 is TGTGCCAGCAGCTTAGCCCCCGGGACTACCCGCGGTGGCTACACCTTC. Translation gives CASSLAPGTTRGGYTF.

The CDR3 region is CASSLRQPNTEAFF. Here the CDR3 DNA reads TGCGCCAGCAGCTTGAGACAGCCGAACACTGAAGCTTTCTTT. The chain recombines TRBV5-1 with TRBJ1-1, with D possibly being TRBD1 (5 bases). CDR1 and CDR2 from the germline V gene are SGHRS and YFSETQ. Trimming pared 1 base from V and 1 base from J, leaving 8 bases between. CDR3 size: 14 residues.

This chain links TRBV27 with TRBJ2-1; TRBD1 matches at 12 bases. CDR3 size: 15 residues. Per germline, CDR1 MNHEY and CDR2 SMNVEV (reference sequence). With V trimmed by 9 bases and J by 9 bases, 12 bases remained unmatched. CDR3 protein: CASTPGQGARSEQFF. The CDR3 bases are TGTGCCAGTACTCCGGGACAGGGGGCGCGGAGTGAGCAGTTCTTC.

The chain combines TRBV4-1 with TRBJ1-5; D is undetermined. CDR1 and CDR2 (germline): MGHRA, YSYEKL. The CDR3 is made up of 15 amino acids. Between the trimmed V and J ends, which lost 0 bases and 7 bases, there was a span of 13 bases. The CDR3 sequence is CASSQDGEGRQPQHF. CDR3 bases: TGCGCCAGCAGCCAAGACGGGGAGGGAAGGCAGCCCCAGCATTTT.

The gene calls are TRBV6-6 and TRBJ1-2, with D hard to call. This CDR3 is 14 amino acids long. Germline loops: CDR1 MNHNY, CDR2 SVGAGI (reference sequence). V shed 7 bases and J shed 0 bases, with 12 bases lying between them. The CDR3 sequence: CASTRGKTNYGYTF. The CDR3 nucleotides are TGTGCCAGCACCCGGGGAAAGACTAACTATGGCTACACCTTC.

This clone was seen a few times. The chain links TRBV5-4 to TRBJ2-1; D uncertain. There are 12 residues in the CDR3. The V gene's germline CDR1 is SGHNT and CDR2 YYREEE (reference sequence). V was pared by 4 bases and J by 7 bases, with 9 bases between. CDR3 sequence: CASSTTRNEQFF. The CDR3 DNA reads TGTGCCAGCAGCACTACGCGAAATGAGCAGTTCTTC.

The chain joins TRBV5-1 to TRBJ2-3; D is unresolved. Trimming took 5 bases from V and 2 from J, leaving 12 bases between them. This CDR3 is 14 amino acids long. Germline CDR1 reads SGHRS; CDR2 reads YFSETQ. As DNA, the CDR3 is TGCGCCAGCAGGAAATATGTAGACACAGATACGCAGTATTTT. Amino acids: CASRKYVDTDTQYF.

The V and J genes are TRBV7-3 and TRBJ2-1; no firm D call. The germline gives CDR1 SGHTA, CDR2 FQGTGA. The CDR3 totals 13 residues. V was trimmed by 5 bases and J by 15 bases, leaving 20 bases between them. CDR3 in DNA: TGTGCCAGCAGCGTAGGAGTAAGTGGGTCAACGTTCTTC. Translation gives CASSVGVSGSTFF.

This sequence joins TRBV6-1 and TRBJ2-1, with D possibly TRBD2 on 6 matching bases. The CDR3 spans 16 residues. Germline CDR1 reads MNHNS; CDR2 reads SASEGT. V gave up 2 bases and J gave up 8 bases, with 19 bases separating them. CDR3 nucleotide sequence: TGTGCCAGCAGTGAAAGTAGAGGGATTAGCGGCGATGAGCAGTTCTTC. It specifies CASSESRGISGDEQFF.

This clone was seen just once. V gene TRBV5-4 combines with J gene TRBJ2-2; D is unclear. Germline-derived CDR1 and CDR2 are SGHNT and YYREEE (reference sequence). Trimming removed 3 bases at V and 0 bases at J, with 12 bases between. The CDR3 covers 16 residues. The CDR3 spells CASSSPPTANTGELFF. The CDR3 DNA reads TGTGCCAGCAGCTCGCCCCCGACTGCGAACACCGGGGAGCTGTTTTTT.